The clone carrying this T cell receptor beta chain was picked up many times. Antigen: not known. This CDR3 region has 15 residues. Germline CDR1 is MNHNS and CDR2 is SASEGT. V trimming: 3 bases; J trimming: 4 bases; junction bases outside the gene matches: 2. The data stem from a study of spatial heterogeneity in lung cancer. Study-wide background: The average count in raw reads for each unique TCR and UMI combination exceeded 8.5 appearances.

Findings and caveats of the study: Blood contained ubiquitous expanded tumor TCRs more at resection than at follow-up.

TCRdb itself ran the 5' RACE reads through MiXCR, one entry per CDR3 protein. The top ten hold 6.9% of the sample, which has under 100,000 distinct CDR3 sequences, about 9.4% seen once. Indicated time point: sample taken at primary tumor resection. Tumor, nontumor lung or frozen PBMC supplied whole RNA, sequenced without sorting. The 55 to 90 donors had untreated early-stage non-small cell lung cancer. The sequence was collected from a male donor with early-stage non-small cell lung cancer. The genes are TRBV6-1 and TRBJ2-1; 11 nucleotides agree with TRBD2. Sequenced here: PBMCs, sampled at surgery. The CDR3 reads CASSDVAGGYNEQFF. CDR3 nucleotides: TGTGCCAGCAGTGACGTAGCGGGAGGGTACAATGAGCAGTTCTTC.